These 5 T cell receptor beta chains came from one sample sequenced in a study of Graves' ophthalmopathy and Graves' hyperthyroidism. Amplification of the TCR beta CDR3 regions used RNA transcripts (as template). First-round RT-PCR employed HTBI primers, with a second-round multiplex PCR after it. MiXCR, run by TCRdb on the multiplex PCR reads, gives a single entry per CDR3 protein. The sample has some 350,000 distinct CDR3 sequences; roughly 15% are singletons. Input material: peripheral blood. Receptors were obtained from an adult woman with stable Graves' hyperthyroidism.

In nucleotides, the CDR3 is TGTGCCAGCAGCTTAGCGCGAACTAGCGGGGGGGTGGAGGAGACCCAGTACTTC. Amino acid sequence: CASSLARTSGGVEETQYF. The V and J genes are TRBV7-2 and TRBJ2-5; 13 bases line up with TRBD2. The CDR3 loop spans 18 amino acids. V shed 0 bases, J shed 5 bases, and the junction held 9 bases outside the gene matches. Germline V gene lookup returns CDR1 SGHTA and CDR2 FQGNSA.

To note about this clonotype: A junction boundary mismatches the germline segment, possibly from a read error. The chain joins TRBV29-1 to TRBJ2-4; D is possibly TRBD1 (7 bases). The CDR3 is 14 residues long. CDR1 is SQVTM and CDR2 is ANQGSEA in the germline V gene. The CDR3 coding sequence is TGCAGCGTGGACCCGCAGGGGGAGGTTACTGAGAAGTTCTTC. Translated: CSVDPQGEVTEKFF. Together with reference TRBV29-1 and TRBJ2-4, the CDR3 gives the full variable domain: SAVISQKPSRDICQRGTSLTIQCQVDSQVTMMFWYRQQPGQSLTLIATANQGSEATYESGFVIDKFPISRPNLTFSTLTVSNMSPEDSSIYLCSVDPQGEVTEKFFGAGTRLSVL.

A few counts support this clonotype. A much larger clone differs by one base, so this may be a read error. In nucleotides, the CDR3 is TGTGCCAGCAGCTTAGTTGCTAGCGGGAGCAACGAGCAGTACTTC. Translating it yields CASSLVASGSNEQYF. This chain uses TRBV7-9 with TRBJ2-7; TRBD2 matches 10 bases. The CDR3 contains 15 residues. Germline trimming cut 1 base from V and 5 bases from J; bases unmatched to any gene: 5. Germline CDR1 and CDR2: SEHNR and FQNEAQ (reference sequence). Using reference TRBV7-9 and TRBJ2-7 for the parts outside the CDR3, the full variable domain is DTGVSQNPRHKITKRGQNVTFRCDPISEHNRLYWYRQTLGQGPEFLTYFQNEAQLEKSRLLSDRFSAERPKGSFSTLEIQRTEQGDSAMYLCASSLVASGSNEQYFGPGTRLTVT.

In the case of this clonotype: A read error may produce the germline difference seen at one junction end. J is TRBJ1-1 and V is TRBV7-3; no clear D. The length of the CDR3 is 13 residues. The germline V gene encodes CDR1 SGHTA and CDR2 FQGTGA. Written as DNA, the CDR3 is TGTGCCGGCAGCTTATGGCTGAACACTGAAGCTTCCTTT. Its translation is CAGSLWLNTEASF.

For this clonotype: The CDR3 does not close with the conserved phenylalanine or tryptophan, likely indicating a read error. This rearrangement joins TRBV20-1 to TRBJ1-5; possibly TRBD1 for D (5 bases). Trimming left V 2 bases short and J 1 base short, with 12 bases between. CDR1 and CDR2 (germline): DFQATT, SNEGSKA (reference sequence). The length of the CDR3 is 15 residues. CDR3 protein: CSARYLGESNQPQHV. Written as DNA, the CDR3 is TGCAGTGCTAGATATCTGGGGGAGAGCAATCAGCCCCAGCATGTT.